This entry is about one T cell receptor beta chain. Looked up from germline, CDR1 is MNHNS and CDR2 is SASEGT. Trimming removed 4 bases from V and 1 base from J, with 10 bases in between. The CDR3 consists of 14 residues. The source of the sample is a study of blood T cells in healthy people across ages. The use of a sample-barcoded 5' primer and a J-beta primer mix characterized a second PCR of roughly 6 to 11 cycles. One entry per CDR3 protein results from TCRdb running MiXCR on the 5' RACE reads. The top ten clones hold 30% of a sample with 720,000 or so distinct CDR3 sequences, around 38% of them seen once.

Specimen: blood. This chain uses TRBV6-1 with TRBJ1-1; unclear D gene. The origin of this receptor is a man older than 75 in good health. CDR3 sequence reads: CASSAGPQNTEAFF. The CDR3 nucleotides read TGTGCCAGCAGTGCCGGACCGCAGAACACTGAAGCTTTCTTT.